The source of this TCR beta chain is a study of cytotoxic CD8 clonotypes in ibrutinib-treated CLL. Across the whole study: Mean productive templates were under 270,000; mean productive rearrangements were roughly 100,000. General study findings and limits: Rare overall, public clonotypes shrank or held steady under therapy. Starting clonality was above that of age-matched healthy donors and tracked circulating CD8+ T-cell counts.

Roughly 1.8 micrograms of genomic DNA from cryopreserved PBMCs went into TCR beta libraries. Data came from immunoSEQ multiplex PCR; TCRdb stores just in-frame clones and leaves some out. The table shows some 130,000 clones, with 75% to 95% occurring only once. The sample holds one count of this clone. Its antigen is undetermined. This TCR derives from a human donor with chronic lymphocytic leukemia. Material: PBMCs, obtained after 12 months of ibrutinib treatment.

The CDR3 region has the DNA TGTGCCAGCTCACCACTCTCGGACAGCTCTGGGGCCAACGTCCTGACTTTC. This encodes CASSPLSDSSGANVLTF. The chain joins TRBV18 to TRBJ2-6, with TRBD1 as a possible D gene (6 bases). In germline, CDR1 is KGHSH, CDR2 LQKENI. The CDR3 runs to 17 residues. Trimming took off 1 base at V and 0 bases at J, with 10 bases between the two ends.